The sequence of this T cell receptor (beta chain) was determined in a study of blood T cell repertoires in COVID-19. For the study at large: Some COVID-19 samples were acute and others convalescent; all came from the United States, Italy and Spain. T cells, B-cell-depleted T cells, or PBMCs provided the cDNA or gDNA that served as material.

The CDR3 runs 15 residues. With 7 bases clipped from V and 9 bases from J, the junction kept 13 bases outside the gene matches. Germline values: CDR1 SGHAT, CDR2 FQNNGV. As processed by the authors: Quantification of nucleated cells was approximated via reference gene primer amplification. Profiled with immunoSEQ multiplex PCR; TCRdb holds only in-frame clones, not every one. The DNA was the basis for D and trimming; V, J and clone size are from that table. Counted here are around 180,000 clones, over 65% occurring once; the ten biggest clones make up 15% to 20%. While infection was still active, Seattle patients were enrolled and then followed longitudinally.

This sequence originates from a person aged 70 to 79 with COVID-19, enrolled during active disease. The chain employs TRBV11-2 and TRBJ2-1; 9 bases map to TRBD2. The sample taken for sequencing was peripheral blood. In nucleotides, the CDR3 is TGTGCCAGCAACGTAGCGGGAGTTTCGGGGATTGAGCAGTTCTTC. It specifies CASNVAGVSGIEQFF.